The rows below give T cell receptor beta chains drawn from one sample of a study of T cells in localized non-small cell lung cancer. Some clones are missing from TCRdb's copy, which holds only in-frame ones; the method was immunoSEQ multiplex PCR. The top ten hold 6.5% to 9% of the sample, which has about 36,000 clones, 87% seen once. The specimen was peripheral blood, collected before any cancer treatment. All receptors derive from a woman aged 35 to 75 with stage I lung adenocarcinoma. CDR3s include the opening cysteine and the closing phenylalanine or tryptophan. D genes are given only for firm matches. Clone size is stated in some rows and not others, as once, few, many or a class when expanded.

D	V	J	size	CDR3	DNA
TRBD1	TRBV4-3	TRBJ2-7	.	CASSHAGTGAVGEQYF	TGCGCCAGCAGCCATGCGGGGACAGGGGCTGTCGGCGAGCAGTACTTC
.	TRBV11-3	TRBJ1-2	.	CASSLGGSRHYGYTF	TGTGCCAGCAGCTTAGGAGGATCCCGTCACTATGGCTACACCTTC
TRBD2	TRBV19	TRBJ2-1	.	CASSAPGGLAGGLNEQFF	TGTGCCAGTAGTGCCCCGGGGGGACTAGCGGGGGGCCTTAATGAGCAGTTCTTC
.	TRBV15	TRBJ1-4	.	CATSTGGHNGLANEKLFF	TGTGCCACCAGCACCGGAGGCCACAACGGGCTGGCTAATGAAAAACTGTTTTTT
.	TRBV10-1	TRBJ2-2	.	CASSDRDTGELFF	TGCGCCAGCAGTGACAGAGACACCGGGGAGCTGTTTTTT
TRBD2	TRBV7-3	TRBJ2-3	.	CASSPVAGGFTDTQYF	TGTGCCAGCAGCCCGGTAGCGGGGGGTTTTACAGATACGCAGTATTTT
.	TRBV14	TRBJ2-7	.	CASSLRAGSKQYF	TGTGCCAGCAGCCTCAGAGCAGGTTCCAAGCAGTACTTC
.	TRBV2	TRBJ1-1	.	CASSFRPEQAFF	TGTGCCAGTAGTTTCCGGCCGGAGCAAGCTTTCTTT
TRBD1	TRBV19	TRBJ1-5	.	CAARDRANQPQHF	TGTGCCGCCCGGGACAGGGCTAATCAGCCCCAGCATTTT
TRBD2	TRBV28	TRBJ2-7	few	CASRPGLAGAYEQYF	TGTGCCAGCAGGCCTGGACTAGCGGGGGCTTACGAGCAGTACTTC
.	TRBV19	TRBJ1-1	.	CASTRRGMNTEAFF	TGTGCCAGTACTCGCCGGGGGATGAACACTGAAGCTTTCTTT
.	TRBV18	TRBJ1-2	.	CASSKQGGDGYTF	TGTGCCAGCTCCAAACAGGGTGGAGATGGCTACACCTTC
TRBD1	TRBV11-3	TRBJ1-2	.	CASSSLGQGYGYTF	TGTGCCAGCAGCTCATTGGGACAGGGGTATGGCTACACCTTC
.	TRBV6-5	TRBJ1-6	.	CASSYLFGSYNSPLHF	TGTGCCAGCAGTTACCTCTTTGGCAGCTATAATTCACCCCTCCACTTT
TRBD1	TRBV7-9	TRBJ1-2	once	CASSSQGDPDYGYTF	TGTGCCAGCAGCTCTCAGGGGGATCCAGACTATGGCTACACCTTC
.	TRBV4-3	TRBJ1-2	.	CASSQVSYQGTYTF	TGCGCCAGCAGCCAAGTCTCTTATCAGGGAACTTACACCTTC
.	TRBV2	TRBJ1-1	once	CASSLDINTEAFF	TGTGCCAGCAGTCTAGACATCAACACTGAAGCTTTCTTT
.	TRBV4-3	TRBJ1-2	.	CASSPGRGYGYTF	TGCGCCAGCAGCCCAGGACGAGGGTATGGCTACACCTTC
.	TRBV9	TRBJ1-2	.	CAREGPQANYGYTF	TGTGCCAGGGAGGGACCGCAAGCTAACTATGGCTACACCTTC
TRBD2	TRBV7-7	TRBJ2-3	.	CASSLIAGDLTDTQYF	TGTGCCAGCAGCTTAATTGCGGGGGACCTAACAGATACGCAGTATTTT
.	TRBV18	TRBJ1-2	.	CASSPIRDNYGYTF	TGTGCCAGCTCACCAATTAGGGACAACTATGGCTACACCTTC
.	TRBV28	TRBJ1-5	few	CASSFVRGYQPQHF	TGTGCCAGCAGTTTTGTGAGGGGCTATCAGCCCCAGCATTTT
.	TRBV28	TRBJ1-2	.	CASRRDRFYGYTF	TGTGCCAGCAGGCGAGACCGATTCTATGGCTACACCTTC
.	TRBV7-2	TRBJ2-5	.	CASSLVRAQETQYF	TGTGCCAGCAGCTTAGTAAGAGCGCAAGAGACCCAGTACTTC
.	TRBV11-2	TRBJ2-7	.	CASSLSSYEQYF	TGTGCCAGCAGCCTGAGCTCCTACGAGCAGTACTTC
.	TRBV7-3	TRBJ2-7	.	CASSSLDGYEQYF	TGTGCCAGCAGCTCCCTGGACGGGTACGAGCAGTACTTC
.	TRBV30	TRBJ2-5	.	CAWTRREKETQYF	TGTGCCTGGACGCGACGGGAAAAAGAGACCCAGTACTTC